A single sample is the source of the 30 T cell receptor beta chains below, sequenced in a study of T cells after yellow fever vaccination. Each CDR3 protein is one row after TCRdb ran MiXCR on the 5' RACE reads. The sample lists about 170,000 distinct CDR3 sequences; 11% were seen once. The specimen comprised CD8+ T cells sorted from PBMCs, sampled 15 days after the yellow fever booster vaccination. These receptor sequences come from a man in his late teens or twenties who received the YFV17D yellow fever vaccine.

The chain is built from TRBV4-2 and TRBJ2-2; D perhaps matches TRBD1 (8 bases). The CDR3 has 14 residues. V was clipped by 6 bases and J by 7 bases, with 15 bases between them. The germline V gene has CDR1 LGHNA and CDR2 YNFKEQ. In DNA form, the CDR3 reads TGTGCCAGCAGGCAACAGGGGGAGGGCGGGGAGCTGTTTTTT. This sequence encodes CASRQQGEGGELFF.

This clonotype was observed a few times. V is TRBV27 and J is TRBJ1-5, with 8 bases lining up with TRBD1. The CDR3 sequence is 16 residues long. Germline V lookup: CDR1 MNHEY, CDR2 SMNVEV (reference sequence). The V segment lost 6 bases and the J segment 0 bases; nucleotides outside the gene matches: 7. The CDR3 DNA follows: TGTGCCAGCAGGAGAACAGGGGGTTATAGCAATCAGCCCCAGCATTTT. It translates to CASRRTGGYSNQPQHF.

This clonotype has ten or more counts. V is TRBV4-1 and J is TRBJ2-7; maybe TRBD2 (5 bases). Trimming removed 5 bases at V and 0 bases at J, with 14 bases between. The CDR3 has 15 residues. Germline lookup yields CDR1 MGHRA and CDR2 YSYEKL. The CDR3 bases are TGCGCCAGCAGCTTCCGGGATGTTAGCTCCTACGAGCAGTACTTC. It translates to CASSFRDVSSYEQYF.

This clonotype was seen a few times. V usage is TRBV7-2 and J usage is TRBJ2-3, with 11 bases fitting TRBD2. Germline V lookup: CDR1 SGHTA, CDR2 FQGNSA. V lost 5 bases to trimming and J lost 5 bases; unmatched junction nucleotides: 6. The CDR3 extends over 15 amino acids. The CDR3 protein is CASSTSTSGVDTQYF. CDR3 DNA sequence: TGTGCCAGCAGCACATCGACTAGCGGGGTAGATACGCAGTATTTT.

V and J are TRBV7-2 and TRBJ2-3; a possible D gene is TRBD2 (6 bases). Germline V gives CDR1 SGHTA, CDR2 FQGNSA. The V end was cut by 1 base, the J end by 4 bases, with 12 bases between. The CDR3 loop spans 15 amino acids. CDR3 region: CASSLGWGVSDTQYF. The CDR3 bases are TGTGCCAGCAGCTTAGGGTGGGGGGTTTCAGATACGCAGTATTTT.

This clonotype has a handful of counts. The rearrangement uses TRBV12-3 or TRBV12-4 and TRBJ1-5; a weak D match, TRBD1 (5 bases). This CDR3 is 13 amino acids long. V was trimmed by 6 bases and J by 11 bases, leaving 17 bases between them. CDR3 in amino acids: CASRTGLQGAQHF. In nucleotides, the CDR3 is TGTGCCAGCAGAACAGGCCTCCAAGGAGCCCAGCATTTT.

The gene calls are TRBV5-5 and TRBJ2-3; 8 nucleotides agree with TRBD2. The CDR3 contains 18 residues. Trimming cost V 4 bases and J 0 bases; bases outside gene matches: 13. Germline assignment: CDR1 SGHKS and CDR2 YYEKEE (reference sequence). CDR3 region: CASSLLAGGLSSTDTQYF. The CDR3 bases are TGTGCCAGCAGCCTATTGGCGGGGGGCCTATCTAGCACAGATACGCAGTATTTT.

The rearrangement joins TRBV6-5 to TRBJ1-2; 12 bases fit TRBD1. This CDR3 comprises 15 residues. V gave up 6 bases and J gave up 8 bases; unmatched junction bases: 10. Germline V CDR1 and CDR2: MNHEY, SVGAGI. Written as DNA, the CDR3 is TGTGCCAGCAGCCTCACCGGGACAGGGGGCAAGGGCTACACCTTC. Translated: CASSLTGTGGKGYTF.

The rearrangement uses TRBV7-8 and TRBJ1-2, with unresolved D. Germline CDR1 is SGHVS and CDR2 is FQNEAQ. Trimming took off 4 bases at V and 4 bases at J, with 22 bases between the two ends. CDR3 size: 17 residues. In DNA, the CDR3 is TGTGCCAGCAGCTCCTTGGTGTCCGTCGAAGTTCTCTATGGCTACACCTTC. It encodes CASSSLVSVEVLYGYTF.

The gene calls are TRBV27 and TRBJ1-2; D possibly corresponds to TRBD1 (5 bases). The CDR3 totals 13 residues. The germline V gene encodes CDR1 MNHEY and CDR2 SMNVEV (reference sequence). The V end lost 3 bases, the J end lost 8 bases, and 13 bases lay between the germline ends. The CDR3 DNA reads as TGTGCCAGCAGTTTCGGCAGGGATCTAGGCTACACCTTC. It encodes CASSFGRDLGYTF.

This clonotype showed up just a few times. The gene calls are TRBV29-1 and TRBJ2-7; a weak D match, TRBD2 (5 bases). CDR3 length equals 14 residues. Germline CDR1 reads SQVTM; CDR2 reads ANQGSEA. Trimming took off 2 bases at V and 2 bases at J, with 13 bases between the two ends. CDR3 amino acids: CSVELARETYEQYF. The CDR3 DNA sequence: TGCAGCGTTGAACTGGCAAGGGAGACCTACGAGCAGTACTTC.

The rearrangement uses TRBV12-3 or TRBV12-4 and TRBJ2-4; TRBD1 aligns across 8 bases. This CDR3 has 20 amino acids. V shed 3 bases and J 0 bases; nucleotides not matched to a gene: 16. In nucleotides, the CDR3 is TGTGCCAGCAGTTTTAGTCTGGCAGGGGGCCCTTACTTAGCCAAAAACATTCAGTACTTC. Its translation is CASSFSLAGGPYLAKNIQYF.

V is TRBV12-3 or TRBV12-4 and J is TRBJ2-7; D call uncertain. The CDR3 runs to 11 residues. V was trimmed by 6 bases and J by 2 bases, leaving 5 bases between them. The DNA of the CDR3 is TGTGCCAGCAGGGTGGCCTACGAGCAGTACTTC. This sequence encodes CASRVAYEQYF.

This chain uses TRBV20-1 with TRBJ2-1, with 9 nucleotides matching TRBD2. V was clipped by 2 bases and J by 0 bases; unmatched bases: 8. The CDR3 extends over 17 amino acids. Germline loops: CDR1 DFQATT, CDR2 SNEGSKA (reference sequence). CDR3 sequence: CSARSRLAASSYNEQFF. The CDR3 DNA sequence: TGCAGTGCTAGAAGCCGACTAGCGGCAAGCTCCTACAATGAGCAGTTCTTC.

This clonotype was seen a handful of times. The gene calls are TRBV7-9 and TRBJ2-3; weak D call: TRBD2 (6 bases). The length of the CDR3 is 14 residues. Germline assignment: CDR1 SEHNR and CDR2 FQNEAQ (reference sequence). V lost 3 bases to trimming and J lost 3 bases, with 10 bases between them. The CDR3 nucleotides are TGTGCCAGCAGCTTTTCCCGGGAGACAGATACGCAGTATTTT. Its protein product is CASSFSRETDTQYF.

This chain joins TRBV6-2 or TRBV6-3 and TRBJ2-1; 7 nucleotides match TRBD1. CDR1 and CDR2 from the germline V gene are MNHEY and SVGEGT. V lost 7 bases to trimming and J lost 1 base; unmatched junction nucleotides: 4. This CDR3 is built from 14 residues. The CDR3 DNA reads TGTGCCAGCAAGGTACAGGGGTCCTACAATGAGCAGTTCTTC. Translated, it gives CASKVQGSYNEQFF.

This clonotype was detected only a few times. V gene TRBV7-6 combines with J gene TRBJ1-1; no clear D gene. CDR1 is SGHVS and CDR2 is FNYEAQ in the germline V gene. The CDR3 is made up of 13 amino acids. Trimming removed 4 bases from V and 3 bases from J, with 9 bases in between. CDR3 amino acids: CASSSRIHTEAFF. The DNA of the CDR3 is TGTGCCAGCAGCTCGCGAATACACACTGAAGCTTTCTTT.

The V call is TRBV5-4, the J call TRBJ2-3; no clear D. The CDR3 extends over 17 amino acids. Germline loops: CDR1 SGHNT, CDR2 YYREEE (reference sequence). Trimming removed 3 bases at V and 1 base at J, with 18 bases between. CDR3 sequence (DNA): TGTGCCAGCAGCTCCCCCGACCTGGGTCCGGGCACAGATACGCAGTATTTT. Amino acid sequence: CASSSPDLGPGTDTQYF.

The chain employs TRBV6-5 and TRBJ1-1; D remains ambiguous. Germline CDR1 is MNHEY and CDR2 is SVGAGI. This CDR3 contains 13 residues. The ends were cut back, 2 bases at V and 4 bases at J, with 8 bases in the middle. Written as DNA, the CDR3 is TGTGCCAGCAGTTACGGGATCTCCACTGAAGCTTTCTTT. Translating it yields CASSYGISTEAFF.

This clonotype was seen a handful of times. The chain combines TRBV7-9 with TRBJ2-1; 9 positions match TRBD1. The CDR3 is made up of 13 amino acids. Germline V gene data show CDR1 as SEHNR and CDR2 as FQNEAQ (reference sequence). The J segment lost 7 bases and the V segment lost 8 bases, leaving 6 bases of the junction unmatched. The CDR3 nucleotides are TGTGCCAGCCGGGACAGGGAGGAAAATGAGCAGTTCTTC. Amino acids: CASRDREENEQFF. The full variable domain, with the rest looked up from reference TRBV7-9 and TRBJ2-1, is DTGVSQNPRHKITKRGQNVTFRCDPISEHNRLYWYRQTLGQGPEFLTYFQNEAQLEKSRLLSDRFSAERPKGSFSTLEIQRTEQGDSAMYLCASRDREENEQFFGPGTRLTVL.

A few counts support this clonotype. The chain uses TRBV11-2 and TRBJ2-6; D not certain. Germline values: CDR1 SGHAT, CDR2 FQNNGV. V was cut by 0 bases and J by 4 bases, with 28 bases left in between. The CDR3 is 22 residues long. Written as DNA, the CDR3 is TGTGCCAGCAGCTTAGATGTGTGGCCCGATCTGGTCCAAGACTCCGGGGCCAACGTCCTGACTTTC. Its protein product is CASSLDVWPDLVQDSGANVLTF.

In this sample, this clonotype turned up a few times. The rearrangement uses TRBV4-1 and TRBJ2-1, with 12 bases that match TRBD2. Germline assignment: CDR1 MGHRA and CDR2 YSYEKL. The CDR3 length is 15 residues. V lost 1 base, J lost 15 bases, and 10 bases stayed unmatched. CDR3 bases: TGCGCCAGCAGCCAAGGTCGGCTAGCGGGGGGGCATGTGTTCTTC. Translating gives CASSQGRLAGGHVFF.

This clonotype was counted only a few times. This chain joins TRBV7-9 and TRBJ2-5; D possibly corresponds to TRBD1 (5 bases). The ends were cut back, 1 base at V and 5 bases at J, with 14 bases in the middle. This CDR3 contains 15 residues. Germline lookup yields CDR1 SEHNR and CDR2 FQNEAQ (reference sequence). The CDR3 loop reads CASSLVDSDRETQYF. The CDR3 DNA is TGTGCCAGCAGCTTAGTAGACAGTGACCGGGAGACCCAGTACTTC.

This clonotype appeared a few times. The chain is built from TRBV20-1 and TRBJ2-3; unclear D gene. Between the trimmed V and J ends, which lost 0 bases and 2 bases, there was a span of 3 bases. CDR3 length equals 12 residues. Germline CDR1 reads DFQATT; CDR2 reads SNEGSKA (reference sequence). CDR3 sequence (DNA): TGCAGTGCTAGAGATTACACAGATACGCAGTATTTT. Protein product: CSARDYTDTQYF.

This clonotype was picked up a small number of times. This chain links TRBV6-4 with TRBJ2-7; TRBD2 aligns across 11 bases. The CDR3 loop spans 14 amino acids. Germline V gene data show CDR1 as MRHNA and CDR2 as SNTAGT. The V and J ends lost 6 bases and 1 base, in that order; junction bases with no gene match: 2. CDR3 protein: CASRGTSGSYEQYV. In DNA form, the CDR3 reads TGTGCCAGCAGGGGGACTAGCGGATCCTACGAGCAGTACGTC.

In its sample, this clonotype was seen a few times. The rearrangement links TRBV6-2 or TRBV6-3 to TRBJ1-5; the D is unclear. CDR3 size: 13 residues. Germline values: CDR1 MNHEY, CDR2 SVGEGT. V shed 7 bases and J shed 5 bases, with 12 bases lying between them. CDR3 sequence (DNA): TGTGCCAGCACTCGGAGGCCCTATCAGCCCCAGCATTTT. Protein sequence: CASTRRPYQPQHF.

This clonotype has more than one count but fewer than ten. The V call is TRBV4-1, the J call TRBJ2-4; a possible D gene is TRBD2 (7 bases). Germline values: CDR1 MGHRA, CDR2 YSYEKL. The CDR3 extends over 13 amino acids. V was shortened by 6 bases and J by 4 bases, with 10 bases between the two germline ends. CDR3: CASRGGPKNIQYF. CDR3 nucleotide sequence: TGCGCCAGCAGGGGGGGGCCTAAAAACATTCAGTACTTC.

The chain has TRBV25-1 and TRBJ1-2; D is uncertain. Trimming pared 6 bases from V and 5 bases from J, leaving 4 bases between. Germline CDR1 is MGHDK and CDR2 is SYGVNS. The CDR3 consists of 10 residues. Written as DNA, the CDR3 is TGTGCCAGCAGCCGATATGGCTACACCTTC. This encodes CASSRYGYTF.

This clonotype has just a few counts. The rearrangement uses TRBV5-6 and TRBJ2-5; 8 bases align to TRBD1. CDR3 length equals 15 residues. Germline V gene lookup returns CDR1 SGHDT and CDR2 YYEEEE. Trimming removed 4 bases from V and 0 bases from J; junction bases left unmatched: 5. The CDR3 spells CASSADRDNQETQYF. CDR3 in DNA: TGTGCCAGCAGCGCGGACAGGGATAACCAAGAGACCCAGTACTTC.

In this sample, this clonotype turned up a few times. The chain links TRBV7-9 to TRBJ2-3; perhaps TRBD2 as D (5 bases). V lost 5 bases and J lost 2, with 11 bases in between. Germline values: CDR1 SEHNR, CDR2 FQNEAQ (reference sequence). The CDR3 spans 14 residues. CDR3 protein: CASSLRTFTDTQYF. CDR3 DNA: TGTGCCAGCAGCCTTAGGACTTTCACAGATACGCAGTATTTT.